The present T cell receptor beta chain was sequenced within a study of cytomegalovirus exposure and HLA in healthy donors. Study outcomes and limitations: What a later analysis reportedly showed was that an Asian-associated ancestry cluster had fewer N-insertions than the approximately 700-donor mean. The study recorded 164 TCR beta chains that were cytomegalovirus-associated.

A word on this clone: The antigen remains unidentified.

Healthy bone marrow donors made up the donor group. Though probably carrying unrecorded immune exposures, donors were nominally healthy at sampling. Amplification used 60 Vbeta primers and 13 Jbeta primers. TCRdb's table, derived via immunoSEQ multiplex PCR, lists solely in-frame clones and lacks some. The listing records about 200,000 clones. The V gene's germline CDR1 is LGHNT and CDR2 FRNRAP. CDR3 size: 17 residues. Unmatched junction bases numbered 13, after V lost 5 bases and J lost 7 bases. Sequencing input: PBMCs. J is TRBJ2-7 and V is TRBV12-5; 14 bases fit TRBD2. This receptor was obtained from a man aged 25-45 years in good health and CMV-seronegative. In DNA form, the CDR3 reads TGTGCTAGTGGTACGACTAGCGGGGGGGCACTTGTACGAGAGCAGTACTTC. It encodes CASGTTSGGALVREQYF.